The 2 T cell receptor beta chains given below trace back to one sample, sequenced in a study of OX40 agonist ivuxolimab in advanced cancers. Sequencing used immunoSEQ multiplex PCR; TCRdb keeps in-frame clones, though not all of them. The sample yields around 6,000 clones, around four fifths seen once. The input for sequencing was CD4+ or CD8+ T cells sorted from blood, taken in a trial of the OX40 agonist ivuxolimab. These receptors all stem from an adult with an advanced solid tumor such as melanoma, head and neck, liver or kidney cancer.

The chain employs TRBV28 and TRBJ2-7, with 8 positions matching TRBD1. This CDR3 region has 17 residues. CDR1 is MDHEN and CDR2 is SYDVKM in the germline V gene. V shed 4 bases, J shed 4 bases, and the junction held 15 bases outside the gene matches. CDR3 in DNA: TGTGCCAGCAGTTCCGCCCTCGGACAGGGTAGTAGGTACGAGCAGTACTTC. It yields the protein CASSSALGQGSRYEQYF.

This sequence joins TRBV13 and TRBJ2-7; 9 positions agree with TRBD1. This CDR3 comprises 14 residues. Germline V gives CDR1 PRHDT, CDR2 FYEKMQ (reference sequence). V was pared by 5 bases and J by 5 bases, with 7 bases of the junction left unmatched. The CDR3 region has the DNA TGTGCCAGCAGCCCGGGACAGGGTGAAGACGAGCAGTACTTC. This translates into CASSPGQGEDEQYF.